The 4 T cell receptor beta chains listed next were all sequenced from one sample in a study of cytomegalovirus exposure and HLA in healthy donors. Primers for the PCR totalled 60 Vbeta and 13 Jbeta. Sequencing was performed with immunoSEQ multiplex PCR; in TCRdb, only in-frame clones are kept and a portion is missing. The sample records some 200,000 clones, approximately 85% being singletons. The sequenced sample consisted of PBMCs. All receptors derive from a girl under 18 in good health and CMV-seropositive.

This clone was seen only a few times. Additional DNA sequences in this sample encode the identical CDR3. The chain recombines TRBV4-3 with TRBJ2-5, with D possibly TRBD1 on 5 matching bases. CDR1 LGHNA and CDR2 YSLEER come from the germline V gene. Trimming removed 1 base from V and 4 bases from J, with 7 bases in between. This CDR3 comprises 13 residues. The CDR3 sequence: CASSQGRGETQYF. CDR3 bases: TGCGCCAGCAGCCAAGGAAGGGGAGAGACCCAGTACTTC.

The gene calls are TRBV27 and TRBJ1-5, with TRBD1 matching 8 bases. The V gene end was trimmed by 0 bases and the J gene end by 7 bases; junction bases not matched to a gene: 5. The CDR3 runs to 15 residues. Germline lookup yields CDR1 MNHEY and CDR2 SMNVEV (reference sequence). The CDR3 protein is CASSLSAGGRQPQHF. In nucleotides, the CDR3 is TGTGCCAGCAGTTTATCGGCAGGGGGCAGGCAGCCCCAGCATTTT.

The J gene is TRBJ1-2, the V gene TRBV19; 10 bases line up with TRBD1. Germline loops: CDR1 LNHDA, CDR2 SQIVND (reference sequence). The J segment lost 12 bases and the V segment lost 4 bases, leaving 8 bases of the junction unmatched. This CDR3 is built from 13 residues. CDR3 sequence reads: CASSTGTGAPDTF. DNA of the CDR3: TGTGCCAGTAGTACCGGGACAGGGGCTCCAGACACCTTC. Full variable domain (remainder filled in from reference TRBV19 and TRBJ1-2): DGGITQSPKYLFRKEGQNVTLSCEQNLNHDAMYWYRQDPGQGLRLIYYSQIVNDFQKGDIAEGYSVSREKKESFPLTVTSAQKNPTAFYLCASSTGTGAPDTFGSGTRLTVV.

The rearrangement uses TRBV6-5 and TRBJ2-1; 14 positions match TRBD2. Germline-derived CDR1 and CDR2 are MNHEY and SVGAGI. CDR3 length equals 15 residues. V shed 0 bases and J 10 bases; nucleotides not matched to a gene: 2. This chain's CDR3 is CASSYSTSGGAEQFF. CDR3 coding DNA: TGTGCCAGCAGTTACTCGACTAGCGGGGGGGCCGAGCAGTTCTTC.